This TCR beta chain was recorded in a study of cytomegalovirus exposure and HLA in healthy donors. Whole-study results and caveats: Several V segments, TRBV6-2 and TRBV6-3 among them, could not be told apart and were dropped. Upon later analysis, TCR association rates were observed to vary by HLA locus, being highest for DRB1 and lowest for HLA-C. There were a few CMV-associated chains whose specificity for CMV antigens was confirmed in vitro. Accurate prediction of most subjects' HLA-A and HLA-B alleles from TCR beta sequences was reported.

As concerns this clone: Antigen unknown.

The CDR3 is 14 amino acids. CDR1 and CDR2 from the germline V gene are GTSNPN and SVGIG (reference sequence). The V and J ends lost 6 bases and 5 bases, in that order; junction bases with no gene match: 9. The PCR ran on 60 Vbeta and 13 Jbeta primers. The method was immunoSEQ multiplex PCR; TCRdb's version includes in-frame clones alone and lacks a portion of them. The sample lists about 110,000 clones, 9.5% to 15% occurring once. What was sequenced was PBMCs. The source is a man between 35 and 55 years old in good health and CMV-seropositive. The chain employs TRBV30 and TRBJ2-5; TRBD1 aligns across 10 bases. As DNA, the CDR3 is TGTGCCTGTGCTAACGGGACAGGGGACGAGACCCAGTACTTC. The encoded protein is CACANGTGDETQYF.